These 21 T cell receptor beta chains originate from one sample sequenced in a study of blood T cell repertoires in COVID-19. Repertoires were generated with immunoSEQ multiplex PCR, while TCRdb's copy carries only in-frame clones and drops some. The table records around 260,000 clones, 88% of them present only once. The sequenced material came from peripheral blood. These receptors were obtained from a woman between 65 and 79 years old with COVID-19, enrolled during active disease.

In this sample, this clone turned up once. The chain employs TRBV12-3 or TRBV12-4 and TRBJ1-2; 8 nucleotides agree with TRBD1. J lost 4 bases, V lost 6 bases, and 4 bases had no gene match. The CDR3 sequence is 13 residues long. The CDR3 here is CASSSGGGYGYTF. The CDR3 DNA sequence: TGTGCCAGCAGCTCAGGGGGCGGCTATGGCTACACCTTC.

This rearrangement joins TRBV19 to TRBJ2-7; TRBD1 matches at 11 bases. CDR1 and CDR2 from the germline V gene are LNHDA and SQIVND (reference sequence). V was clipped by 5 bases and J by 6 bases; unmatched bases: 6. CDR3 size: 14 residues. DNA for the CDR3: TGTGCCAGTAGTGCGGACAGGGGGCGCAGCGAGCAGTACTTC. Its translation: CASSADRGRSEQYF.

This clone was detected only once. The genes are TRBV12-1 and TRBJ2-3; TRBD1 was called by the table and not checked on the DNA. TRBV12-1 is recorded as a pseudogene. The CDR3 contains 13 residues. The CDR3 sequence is CASSFAATDTQYF. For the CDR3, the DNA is TGTGCCAGCAGCTTTGCGGCCACAGATACGCAGTATTTT.

CDR3 in DNA: TGTGCCAGCAGCCCTTTGGGACAGTCGAACACCGGGGAGCTGTTTTTT. This sequence encodes CASSPLGQSNTGELFF. This rearrangement joins TRBV28 to TRBJ2-2, with 7 positions matching TRBD1. Trimming cost V 6 bases and J 0 bases; bases outside gene matches: 7. CDR3 size: 16 residues. Germline V CDR1 and CDR2: MDHEN, SYDVKM.

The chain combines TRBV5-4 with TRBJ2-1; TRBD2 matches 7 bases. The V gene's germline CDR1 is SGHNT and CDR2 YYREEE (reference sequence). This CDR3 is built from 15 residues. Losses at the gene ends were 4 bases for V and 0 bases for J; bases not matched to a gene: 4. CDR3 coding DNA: TGTGCCAGCAGCCCTCCGGGAGGCTCCTACAATGAGCAGTTCTTC. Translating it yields CASSPPGGSYNEQFF.

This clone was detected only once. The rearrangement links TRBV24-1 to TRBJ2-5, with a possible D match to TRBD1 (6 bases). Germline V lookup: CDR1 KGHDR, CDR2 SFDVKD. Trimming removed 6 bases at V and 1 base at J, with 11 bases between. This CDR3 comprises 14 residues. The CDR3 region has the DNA TGTGCCACCAGTTCCAGGGGCCCCCAAGAGACCCAGTACTTC. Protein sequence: CATSSRGPQETQYF.

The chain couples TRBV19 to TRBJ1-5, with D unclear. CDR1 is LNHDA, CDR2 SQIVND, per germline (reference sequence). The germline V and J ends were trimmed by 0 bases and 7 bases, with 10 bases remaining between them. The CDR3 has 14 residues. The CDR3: CASSIEGGQQPQHF. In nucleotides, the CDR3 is TGTGCCAGTAGTATAGAAGGAGGGCAGCAGCCCCAGCATTTT.

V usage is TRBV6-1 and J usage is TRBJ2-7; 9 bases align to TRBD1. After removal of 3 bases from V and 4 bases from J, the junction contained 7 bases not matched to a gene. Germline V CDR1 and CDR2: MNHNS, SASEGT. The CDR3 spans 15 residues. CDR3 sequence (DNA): TGTGCCAGCAGTGACCCGGGGACAGGGAGGTACGAGCAGTACTTC. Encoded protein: CASSDPGTGRYEQYF.

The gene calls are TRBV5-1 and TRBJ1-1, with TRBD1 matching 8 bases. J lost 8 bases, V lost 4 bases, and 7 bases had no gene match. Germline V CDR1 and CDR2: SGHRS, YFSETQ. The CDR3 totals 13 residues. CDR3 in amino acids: CASSPSGGWEAFF. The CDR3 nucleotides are TGCGCCAGCAGCCCTTCAGGGGGCTGGGAAGCTTTCTTT.

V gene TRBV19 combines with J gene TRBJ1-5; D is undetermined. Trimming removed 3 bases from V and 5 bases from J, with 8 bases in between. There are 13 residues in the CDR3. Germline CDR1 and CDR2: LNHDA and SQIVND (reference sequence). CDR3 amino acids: CASSIIGDQPQHF. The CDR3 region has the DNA TGTGCCAGTAGTATTATAGGAGATCAGCCCCAGCATTTT.

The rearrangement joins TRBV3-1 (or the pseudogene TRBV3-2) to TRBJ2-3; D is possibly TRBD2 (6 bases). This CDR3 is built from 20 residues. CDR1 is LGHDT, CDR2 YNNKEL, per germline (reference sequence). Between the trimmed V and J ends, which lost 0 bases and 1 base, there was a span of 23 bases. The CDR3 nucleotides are TGTGCCAGCAGCCAAGAAGGAGGTGGGCAGCGGGCCTTGGGCACAGATACGCAGTATTTT. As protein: CASSQEGGGQRALGTDTQYF.

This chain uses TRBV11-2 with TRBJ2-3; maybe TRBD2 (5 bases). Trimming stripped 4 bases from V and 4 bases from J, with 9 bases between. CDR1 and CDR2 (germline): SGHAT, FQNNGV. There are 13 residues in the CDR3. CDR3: CASSSRGPDTQYF. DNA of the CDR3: TGTGCCAGCAGCTCTAGAGGGCCAGATACGCAGTATTTT.

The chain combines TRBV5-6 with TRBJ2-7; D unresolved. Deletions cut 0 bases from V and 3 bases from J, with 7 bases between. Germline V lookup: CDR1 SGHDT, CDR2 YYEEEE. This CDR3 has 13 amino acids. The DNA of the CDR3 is TGTGCCAGCAGCTTGGCCCTTAGCTACGAGCAGTACTTC. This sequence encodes CASSLALSYEQYF.

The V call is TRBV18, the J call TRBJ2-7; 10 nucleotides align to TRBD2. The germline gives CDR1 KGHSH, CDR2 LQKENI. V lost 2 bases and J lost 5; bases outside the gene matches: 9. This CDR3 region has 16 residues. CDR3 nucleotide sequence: TGTGCCAGCTCACCAAACGTAGTAGCGGGAGGAGACGAGCAGTACTTC. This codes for CASSPNVVAGGDEQYF.

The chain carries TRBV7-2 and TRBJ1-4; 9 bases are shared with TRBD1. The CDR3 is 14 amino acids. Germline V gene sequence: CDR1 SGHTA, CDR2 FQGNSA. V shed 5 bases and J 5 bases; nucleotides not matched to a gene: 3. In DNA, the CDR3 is TGTGCCAGCAGCCCGGACAGGGGCAATGAAAAACTGTTTTTT. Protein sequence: CASSPDRGNEKLFF.

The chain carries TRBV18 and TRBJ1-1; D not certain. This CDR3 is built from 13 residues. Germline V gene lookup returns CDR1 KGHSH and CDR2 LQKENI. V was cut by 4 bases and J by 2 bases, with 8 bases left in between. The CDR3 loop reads CASSQSINTEAFF. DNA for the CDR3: TGTGCCAGCTCACAGAGTATCAACACTGAAGCTTTCTTT.

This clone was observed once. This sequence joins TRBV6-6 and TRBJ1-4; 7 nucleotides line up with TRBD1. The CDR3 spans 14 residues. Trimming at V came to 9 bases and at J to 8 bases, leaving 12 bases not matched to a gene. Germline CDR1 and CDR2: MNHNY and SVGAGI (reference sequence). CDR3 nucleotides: TGTGCCAGTAAAACAGGGGAGGCTCACGAAAAACTGTTTTTT. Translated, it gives CASKTGEAHEKLFF.

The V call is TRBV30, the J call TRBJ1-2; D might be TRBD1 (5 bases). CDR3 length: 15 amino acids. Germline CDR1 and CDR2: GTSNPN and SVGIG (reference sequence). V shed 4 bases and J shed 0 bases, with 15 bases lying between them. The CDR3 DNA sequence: TGTGCCTGGAAAGGCCTCAGGGTTTCTAACTATGGCTACACCTTC. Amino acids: CAWKGLRVSNYGYTF.

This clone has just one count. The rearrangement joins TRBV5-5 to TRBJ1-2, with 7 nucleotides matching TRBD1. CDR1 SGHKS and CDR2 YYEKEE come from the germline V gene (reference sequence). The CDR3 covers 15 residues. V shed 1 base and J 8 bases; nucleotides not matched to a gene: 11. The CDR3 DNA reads TGTGCCAGCAGCTTGAACCAGGACAGGACGAGAGGCTACACCTTC. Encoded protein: CASSLNQDRTRGYTF.

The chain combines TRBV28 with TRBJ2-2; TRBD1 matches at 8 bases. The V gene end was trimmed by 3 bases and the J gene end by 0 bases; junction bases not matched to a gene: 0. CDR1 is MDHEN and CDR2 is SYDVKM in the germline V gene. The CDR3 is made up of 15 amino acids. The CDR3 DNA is TGTGCCAGCAGTTTGACAGGGGCGAACACCGGGGAGCTGTTTTTT. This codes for CASSLTGANTGELFF.

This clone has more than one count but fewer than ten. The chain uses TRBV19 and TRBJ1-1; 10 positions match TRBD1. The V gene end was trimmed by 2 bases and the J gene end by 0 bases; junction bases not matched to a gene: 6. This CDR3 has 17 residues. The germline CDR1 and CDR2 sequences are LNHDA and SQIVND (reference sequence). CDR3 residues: CASSISGTGALNTEAFF. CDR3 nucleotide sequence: TGTGCCAGTAGTATATCCGGGACAGGGGCCTTGAACACTGAAGCTTTCTTT.